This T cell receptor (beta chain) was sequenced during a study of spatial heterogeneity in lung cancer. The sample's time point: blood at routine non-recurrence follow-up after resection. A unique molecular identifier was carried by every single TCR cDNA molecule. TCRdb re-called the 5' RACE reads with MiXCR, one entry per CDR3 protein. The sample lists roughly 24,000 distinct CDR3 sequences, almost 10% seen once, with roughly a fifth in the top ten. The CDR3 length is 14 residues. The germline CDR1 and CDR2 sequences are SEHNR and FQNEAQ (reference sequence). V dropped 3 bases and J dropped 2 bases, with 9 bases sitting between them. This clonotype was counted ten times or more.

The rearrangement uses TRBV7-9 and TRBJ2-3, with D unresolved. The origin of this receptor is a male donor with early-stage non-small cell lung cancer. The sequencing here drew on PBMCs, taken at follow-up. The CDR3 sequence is CASSLLQHTDTQYF. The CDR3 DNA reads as TGTGCCAGCAGCTTGCTACAGCACACAGATACGCAGTATTTT.